This T cell receptor (beta chain) is from a study of blood T cell repertoires in COVID-19 (dated by TCRdb to the early 2020s). Describing the broader study: Collaborator samples came from the United States, Italy and Spain and covered acute and convalescent phases of COVID-19. Deeply sampled blood TCRbeta repertoires from subjects exposed to, actively infected with, or recovered from COVID-19 were included in the dataset. Where available, HLA class I and class II types were obtained from metadata supplied by the sample provider rather than from assay-based typing. The samples were drawn from the first 160 participants of the ongoing ImmuneRACE study and from 1,254 subjects provided by 6 global collaborators. The repertoires were released in a freely available public database intended as a resource for research on the immune response to SARS-CoV-2. A de-identified subject ID, COVID-19 status, age in years and sex were almost always included in the sample metadata. The prospective study material was composed of cDNA or gDNA derived from T cells, B-cell-depleted T cells, or PBMCs. The investigation overall reported the following: Clinical and demographic metadata were provided uncurated, with the amount varying by source and participant.

One collaborating source in Seattle enrolled patients during active infection and followed them longitudinally through the course of disease. Each collaborating institution followed its own protocols to collect whole blood in K2EDTA tubes. For TCRbeta analysis, collaborators shipped samples as frozen whole blood, isolated PBMCs, or DNA extracted from either of those sample types. Comment on this clone: Its antigen is still unknown. No base quality values were provided; no much bigger clone lies one nucleotide off.

TCRbeta CDR3 regions were amplified from genomic DNA by means of the immunoSEQ Assay, a bias-controlled multiplex PCR. The authors' pipeline ran thus. The number of nucleated cells in each sample was estimated from the amplification of reference gene primers within the assay. To quantify the absolute abundance of each unique TCRbeta CDR3 rearrangement, sequence reads were collapsed and filtered. For each sample, productive Simpson clonality was calculated as the square root of Simpson's diversity index over productive rearrangements. TCRdb retrieved this table from immuneACCESS and kept in-frame rearrangements only. Not all clones are present; in checked studies, unresolved V genes account for under half, and no reason is known for the remainder. Clone size and the V and J calls come from that table; the DNA yielded D and trimming. Counted in this sample were around 320,000 clones; over 85% of them appeared once. The top ten hold roughly 11% of the sample.

From the germline V gene (reference sequence), CDR1 is LNHDA and CDR2 is SQIVND. The CDR3, cysteine through phenylalanine, is 15 amino acids long. The DNA shown is the 45-base CDR3, in frame from base 1. Relative to germline, V is 3 bases shorter and J is 7 bases shorter, with 16 bases between their ends. Input material: peripheral blood. The receptor was derived from a woman aged 25 to 39 with COVID-19, enrolled during active disease. Recombination joined TRBV19 with TRBJ1-5, with a tentative D gene TRBD1 over 5 matching bases. The CDR3 corresponds to CASSIMGRGGQPQHF. The nucleotides are TGTGCCAGTAGTATTATGGGGCGTGGGGGGCAGCCCCAGCATTTT.